This passage covers 4 T cell receptor beta chains from one sample sequenced in a study of T cells in tumors after PD-1 blockade. Generated by immunoSEQ multiplex PCR, the TCRdb table keeps only in-frame clones and is missing some. The profile shows more than 20,000 clones, about 77% of them singletons. The material was PBMCs, obtained before anti-PD-1 treatment. The receptors were sampled from a human donor with basal cell carcinoma.

The chain employs TRBV4-1 and TRBJ1-3; 9 bases line up with TRBD1. CDR1 MGHRA and CDR2 YSYEKL come from the germline V gene. The CDR3 has 16 residues. Trimming removed 3 bases from V and 4 bases from J; junction bases left unmatched: 7. Written as DNA, the CDR3 is TGCGCCAGCAGCCAGTCACAGGGGGCGTTAGGAAACACCATATATTTT. Protein product: CASSQSQGALGNTIYF.

The chain carries TRBV3-1 (or the pseudogene TRBV3-2) and TRBJ2-3, with 10 nucleotides matching TRBD1. The junction had 15 bases not matched to a gene; V was cut back by 4 bases and J by 5 bases. This CDR3 spans 18 amino acids. Germline assignment: CDR1 LGHDT and CDR2 YNNKEL (reference sequence). CDR3 DNA sequence: TGTGCCAGCAGCCTTAACTTGCCCGGGACAGGGGTAGGAGATACGCAGTATTTT. Translating it yields CASSLNLPGTGVGDTQYF.

The V call is TRBV6-2 or TRBV6-3, the J call TRBJ1-3; D unclear. The CDR3 runs 16 residues. Trimming cost V 0 bases and J 0 bases, with 9 bases left between them. Germline assignment: CDR1 MNHEY and CDR2 SVGEGT. The CDR3 DNA reads TGTGCCAGCAGTTACTCAGGTTTCAACTCTGGAAACACCATATATTTT. Residues: CASSYSGFNSGNTIYF.

The rearrangement joins TRBV18 to TRBJ2-5; a possible D gene is TRBD1 (5 bases). Per germline, CDR1 KGHSH and CDR2 LQKENI. Trimming removed 5 bases from V and 2 bases from J, with 15 bases in between. This CDR3 contains 15 residues. CDR3 DNA: TGTGCCAGCTCAGCAGACAGCGTGGGTCAAGAGACCCAGTACTTC. The encoded protein is CASSADSVGQETQYF.